The present TCR beta chain was sequenced within a study of resident and recirculating memory T cells in vitiligo. The method was immunoSEQ multiplex PCR; TCRdb's version includes in-frame clones alone and lacks a portion of them. This table holds tens of thousands of clones, around 92% found once. This receptor was identified in a male donor with vitiligo. Sequencing input: blood.

The CDR3 bases are TGTGCCAGCAGTTTATTGCGGGGGACCTACAATGAGCAGTTCTTC. This encodes CASSLLRGTYNEQFF. The gene calls are TRBV28 and TRBJ2-1, with TRBD2 matching 7 bases. This CDR3 region has 15 residues. J was trimmed by 2 bases and V by 1 base; bases with no gene match: 2. CDR1 is MDHEN and CDR2 is SYDVKM in the germline V gene.